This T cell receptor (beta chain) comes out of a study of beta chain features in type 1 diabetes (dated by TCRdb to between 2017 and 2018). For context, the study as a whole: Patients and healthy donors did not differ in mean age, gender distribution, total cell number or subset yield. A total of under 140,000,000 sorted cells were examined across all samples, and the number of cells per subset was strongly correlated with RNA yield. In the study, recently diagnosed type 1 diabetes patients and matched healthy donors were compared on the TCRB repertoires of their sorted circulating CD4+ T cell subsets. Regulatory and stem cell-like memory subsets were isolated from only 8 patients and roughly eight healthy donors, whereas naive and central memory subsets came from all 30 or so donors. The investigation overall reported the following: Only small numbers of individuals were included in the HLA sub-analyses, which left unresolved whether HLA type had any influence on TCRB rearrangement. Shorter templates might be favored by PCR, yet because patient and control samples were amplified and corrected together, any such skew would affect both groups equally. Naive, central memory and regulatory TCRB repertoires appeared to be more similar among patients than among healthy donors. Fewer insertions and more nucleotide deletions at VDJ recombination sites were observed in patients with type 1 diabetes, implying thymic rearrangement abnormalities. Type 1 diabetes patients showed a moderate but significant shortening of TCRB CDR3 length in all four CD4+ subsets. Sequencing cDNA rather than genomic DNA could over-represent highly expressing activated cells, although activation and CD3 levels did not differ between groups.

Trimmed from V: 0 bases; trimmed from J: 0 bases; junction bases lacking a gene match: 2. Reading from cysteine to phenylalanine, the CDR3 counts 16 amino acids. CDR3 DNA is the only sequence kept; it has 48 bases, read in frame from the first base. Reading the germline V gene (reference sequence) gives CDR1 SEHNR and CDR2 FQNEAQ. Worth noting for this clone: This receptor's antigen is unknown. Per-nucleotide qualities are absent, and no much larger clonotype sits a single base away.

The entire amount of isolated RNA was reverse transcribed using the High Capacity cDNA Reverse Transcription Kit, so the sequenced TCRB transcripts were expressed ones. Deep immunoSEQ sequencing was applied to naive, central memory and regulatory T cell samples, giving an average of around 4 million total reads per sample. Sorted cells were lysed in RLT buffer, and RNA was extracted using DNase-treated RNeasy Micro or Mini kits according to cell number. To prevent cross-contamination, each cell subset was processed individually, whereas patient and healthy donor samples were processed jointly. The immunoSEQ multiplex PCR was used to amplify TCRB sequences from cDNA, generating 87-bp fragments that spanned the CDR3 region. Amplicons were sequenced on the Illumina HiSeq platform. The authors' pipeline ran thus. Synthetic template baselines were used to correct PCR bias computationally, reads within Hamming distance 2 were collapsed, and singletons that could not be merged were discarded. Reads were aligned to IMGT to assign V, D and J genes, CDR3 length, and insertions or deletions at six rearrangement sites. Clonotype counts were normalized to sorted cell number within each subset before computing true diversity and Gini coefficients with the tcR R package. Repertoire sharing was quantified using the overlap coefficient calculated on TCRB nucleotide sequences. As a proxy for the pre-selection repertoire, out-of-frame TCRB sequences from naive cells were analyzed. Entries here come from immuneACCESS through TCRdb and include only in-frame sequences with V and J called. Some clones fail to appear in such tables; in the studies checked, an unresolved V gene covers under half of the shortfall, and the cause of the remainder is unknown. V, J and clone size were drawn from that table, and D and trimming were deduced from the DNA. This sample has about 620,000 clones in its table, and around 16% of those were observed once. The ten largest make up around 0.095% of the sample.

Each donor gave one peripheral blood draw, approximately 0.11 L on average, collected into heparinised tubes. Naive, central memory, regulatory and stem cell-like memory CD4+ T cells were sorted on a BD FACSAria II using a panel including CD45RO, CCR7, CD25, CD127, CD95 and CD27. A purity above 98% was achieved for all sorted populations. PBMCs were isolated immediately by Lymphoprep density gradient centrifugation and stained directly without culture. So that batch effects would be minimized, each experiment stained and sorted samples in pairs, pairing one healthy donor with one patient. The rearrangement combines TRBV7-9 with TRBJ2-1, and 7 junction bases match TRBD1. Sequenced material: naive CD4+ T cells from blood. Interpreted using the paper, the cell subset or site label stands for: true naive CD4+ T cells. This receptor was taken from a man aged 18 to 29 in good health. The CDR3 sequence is CASSLARQGSYNEQFF. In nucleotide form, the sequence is TGTGCCAGCAGCTTAGCCAGACAGGGCTCCTACAATGAGCAGTTCTTC.